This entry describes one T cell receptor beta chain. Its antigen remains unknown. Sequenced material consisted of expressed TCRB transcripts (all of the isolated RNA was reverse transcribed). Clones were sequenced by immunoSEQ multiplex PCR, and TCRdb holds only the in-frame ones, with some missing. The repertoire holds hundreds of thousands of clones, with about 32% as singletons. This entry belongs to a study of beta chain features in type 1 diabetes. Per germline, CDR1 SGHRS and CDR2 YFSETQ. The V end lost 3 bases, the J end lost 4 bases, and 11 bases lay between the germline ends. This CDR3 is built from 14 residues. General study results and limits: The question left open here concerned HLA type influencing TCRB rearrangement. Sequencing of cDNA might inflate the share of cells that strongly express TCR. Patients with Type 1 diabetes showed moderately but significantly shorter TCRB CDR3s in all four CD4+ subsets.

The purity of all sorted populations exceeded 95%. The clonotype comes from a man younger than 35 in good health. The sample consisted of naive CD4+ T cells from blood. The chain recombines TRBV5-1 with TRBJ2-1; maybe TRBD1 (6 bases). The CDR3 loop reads CASSWGQVYNEQFF. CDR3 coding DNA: TGCGCCAGCAGCTGGGGACAAGTGTACAATGAGCAGTTCTTC.